Given below is one T cell receptor (beta chain) in context. Its antigen is unidentified. This entry comes from a study of cytomegalovirus exposure and HLA in healthy donors. Study results and caveats: Sequencing depth across donors, presence/absence analyses assumed, was roughly uniform.

Use of 60 Vbeta and 13 Jbeta primers characterized the PCR. Using immunoSEQ multiplex PCR, the repertoire was profiled, and TCRdb retains in-frame clones only, with some absent. This table has 150,000 to 200,000 clones, around 80% appearing once. Specimen: PBMCs. This TCR derives from a woman aged 40 to 50 in good health and CMV-seronegative.

The CDR3 here is CASSEMGQGYGNTIYF. The CDR3 bases are TGTGCCAGCAGTGAAATGGGTCAGGGTTACGGAAACACCATATATTTT. J is TRBJ1-3 and V is TRBV6-1; D might be TRBD1 (5 bases). Germline loops: CDR1 MNHNS, CDR2 SASEGT. The CDR3 extends over 16 amino acids. Trimming removed 2 bases from V and 4 bases from J, with 15 bases in between.